These T cell receptor beta chains were read from a single sample in a study of blood T cell repertoires in COVID-19. Only in-frame clones appear in the TCRdb table, and some are missing; sequencing was by immunoSEQ multiplex PCR. This sample has 39,000 or so clones, with approximately 82% found just once. Sequenced material: peripheral blood. These receptors originate from an elderly woman with active or convalescent COVID-19. The CDR3 runs from the conserved cysteine through the conserved F or W. D genes are given only for firm matches. The size field is filled for only some rows; it gives once, few, many or a size class.

D gene	V gene	J gene	clone size	CDR3 DNA	CDR3 protein
NA	TRBV3-1/TRBV3-2	TRBJ1-1	NA	TGTGCCAGCAGCGAAGGACGGGTAGAAGCTTTCTTT	CASSEGRVEAFF
TRBD2	TRBV7-9	TRBJ2-7	NA	TGTGCCAGCAGCTTATCTCGAGGGACTAGTTCCTACGAGCAGTACTTC	CASSLSRGTSSYEQYF
TRBD1	TRBV5-1	TRBJ2-7	NA	TGCGCCAGCAGCTTATGGGACAGGGTCATCAACGAGCAGTACTTC	CASSLWDRVINEQYF
NA	TRBV11-2	TRBJ2-7	NA	TGTGCCAGCAGCTTAATTCGGAGCTCCTACGAGCAGTACTTC	CASSLIRSSYEQYF
TRBD2	TRBV4-1	TRBJ2-2	medium-sized	TGCGCCCCCAGCCGACTAGCGGAGAACACCGGGGAGCTGTTTTTT	CAPSRLAENTGELFF
TRBD2	TRBV5-1	TRBJ2-1	once	TGCGCCAGCAGCTTGGTATCCCTAGCGGGTGGCTCCTACAATGAGCAGTTCTTC	CASSLVSLAGGSYNEQFF
TRBD1	TRBV7-6	TRBJ2-2	NA	TGTGCCAGCAGCTTGGACAGGGGAGGGACCGGGGAGCTGTTTTTT	CASSLDRGGTGELFF
TRBD1	TRBV3-1/TRBV3-2	TRBJ1-1	NA	TGTGCCAGCAGCCGAGACAAGGACAGGGATATGTGGCACACTGAAGCTTTCTTT	CASSRDKDRDMWHTEAFF
NA	TRBV6-5	TRBJ2-3	once	TGTGCCAGCAGGAACGGGGCAGATACGCAGTATTTT	CASRNGADTQYF
NA	TRBV6-5	TRBJ1-1	NA	TGTGCCAGCAGACGGTCCCAGAACACTGAAGCTTTCTTT	CASRRSQNTEAFF
TRBD2	TRBV10-3	TRBJ2-7	NA	TGTGCCATCCAGGGACTAGCGGGAGAGAGGTACGAGCAGTACTTC	CAIQGLAGERYEQYF
TRBD2	TRBV7-8	TRBJ2-7	NA	TGTGCCAGCAGCTCCGGGACTAGCGGAGGTTGGCAGTACTTC	CASSSGTSGGWQYF
NA	TRBV11-3	TRBJ1-1	NA	TGTGCCAGCACTTATGAAGCTTTCTTT	CASTYEAFF
TRBD1	TRBV6-5	TRBJ1-4	NA	TGTGCCAGCAGTTACTCCCAGAGGGGGCTCGAAAAACTGTTTTTT	CASSYSQRGLEKLFF
NA	TRBV20-1	TRBJ2-7	NA	TGCAGTGCAAATTACTACGAGCAGTACTTC	CSANYYEQYF
NA	TRBV28	TRBJ1-1	NA	TGTGCCAGCAGTGGGGGGGCGTTAGGAACTGAAGCTTTCTTT	CASSGGALGTEAFF
NA	TRBV6-5	TRBJ1-2	NA	TGTGCCAGCAGTCAGGGAGGCGGCTACACCTTC	CASSQGGGYTF
TRBD1	TRBV5-8	TRBJ2-2	NA	TGTGCCAGCAGCTCGGGACAGGTTAACACCGGGGAGCTGTTTTTT	CASSSGQVNTGELFF
NA	TRBV4-2	TRBJ2-4	once	TGTGCCAGCAGCCCCGGGACAACAGAGAAGGAAAACATTCAGTACTTC	CASSPGTTEKENIQYF
NA	TRBV6-5	TRBJ1-4	NA	TGTGCCAGCAGCAACAGAGTAATTAATGAAAAACTGTTTTTT	CASSNRVINEKLFF
TRBD2	TRBV28	TRBJ2-2	NA	TGTGCCAGCAGTCCACCGATCTCTAGCGGGAGTTACACCGGGGAGCTGTTTTTT	CASSPPISSGSYTGELFF
NA	TRBV7-9	TRBJ1-1	few	TGTGCCAGCAGGTCTGGAGGGAACACTGAAGCTTTCTTT	CASRSGGNTEAFF
TRBD2	TRBV7-9	TRBJ2-2	NA	TGTGCCCTGCGCGGGGAGGGAAACACCGGGGAGCTGTTTTTT	CALRGEGNTGELFF
TRBD1	TRBV28	TRBJ1-2	NA	TGTGCCAGCAGTGGGACAGGGGGTGATGGCTACACCTTC	CASSGTGGDGYTF
NA	TRBV6-4	TRBJ2-1	few	TGTGCCAGCAGTCTTCGGAGCGGACTCTCCTACAATGAGCAGTTCTTC	CASSLRSGLSYNEQFF
NA	TRBV10-3	TRBJ2-1	NA	TGTGCCATCGGGCCAGTTCTCAATGAGCAGTTCTTC	CAIGPVLNEQFF
TRBD2	TRBV7-9	TRBJ2-1	NA	TGTGCCAGCAGCCCCCAAGCGGGAGGGCTTCGAAATGAGCAGTTCTTC	CASSPQAGGLRNEQFF
TRBD2	TRBV4-1	TRBJ2-7	NA	TGCGCCAGCAGCCAAGGATCGGCTAGCGGAATTTACGAGCAGTACTTC	CASSQGSASGIYEQYF
TRBD2	TRBV7-9	TRBJ2-1	NA	TGTGCCAGCAGCCATCTCAGACTAGCGGGAGTCTGGCAGTTCTTC	CASSHLRLAGVWQFF
TRBD1	TRBV10-3	TRBJ1-1	NA	TGTGCCATCAGTAAGACAGGGGGCGCCGCTGAAGCTTTCTTT	CAISKTGGAAEAFF
TRBD1	TRBV24-1	TRBJ1-1	NA	TGTGCCACCAGTGGTACAGGGGTAACAAGTGAAGCTTTCTTT	CATSGTGVTSEAFF
TRBD1	TRBV6-6	TRBJ1-2	NA	TGTGCCAGCAGTCAGTTCCAGACAGGGGATGGCTACACCTTC	CASSQFQTGDGYTF
NA	TRBV7-3	TRBJ2-2	once	TGTGCCAGCAGCCTAAACGCGCGGGGCAACGGGGAGCTGTTTTTT	CASSLNARGNGELFF
NA	TRBV28	TRBJ1-1	NA	TGTGCCAGCAGTTCCCCGGGTTTGTCTTTCTTT	CASSSPGLSFF
TRBD1	TRBV30	TRBJ1-1	NA	TGTGCCTGGAGTGCTGAATTCCGGTGGGACAGGGGGATGGACACTGAAGCTTTCTTT	CAWSAEFRWDRGMDTEAFF
NA	TRBV21-1	TRBJ2-2	NA	TGTGCCAGCAGCAGGGGAGCCGGGACAGGGGAGGGCACCGGGGAGCTGTTTTTT	CASSRGAGTGEGTGELFF
TRBD2	TRBV15	TRBJ2-1	NA	TGTGCCACCAGCGACGTCGGACTAGCGGTTCACAATGAGCAGTTCTTC	CATSDVGLAVHNEQFF
NA	TRBV27	TRBJ2-1	NA	TGTGCCAGCCGCATGTTCGGACTTTCCGTAAATGAGCAGTTCTTC	CASRMFGLSVNEQFF
TRBD1	TRBV6-6	TRBJ2-5	NA	TGTGCCAGCACCACAGGGGTTGAGGAGACCCAGTACTTC	CASTTGVEETQYF
NA	TRBV4-2	TRBJ2-5	NA	TGTGCCAGCAGCCAAGACTTGTCAGAGACCCAGTACTTC	CASSQDLSETQYF
TRBD1	TRBV7-6	TRBJ1-5	few	TGTGCCAGCAGCTTTAGGACAGGGCAGGAGCCCCAGCATTTT	CASSFRTGQEPQHF
NA	TRBV19	TRBJ2-6	NA	TGTGCCAGTAGGTTAGACAGCCTCTCTGGGGCCAACGTCCTGACTTTC	CASRLDSLSGANVLTF
TRBD2	TRBV19	TRBJ2-1	NA	TGTGCCAGTAGGGGACTAGCGGGAGGCGGGTATGAGCAGTTCTTC	CASRGLAGGGYEQFF
TRBD2	TRBV19	TRBJ2-3	NA	TGTGCCAGTAGTATAAGATCTAGCGGGAGTCCCCCAGATACGCAGTATTTT	CASSIRSSGSPPDTQYF
TRBD2	TRBV4-2	TRBJ2-2	NA	TGTGCCAGCAGCCTGAAAACGGGGCTAGCGGGAGCCTCCGGGGAGCTGTTTTTT	CASSLKTGLAGASGELFF
NA	TRBV7-9	TRBJ2-7	once	TGTGCCAGCAGCTTAGACTTGGCAGGGGTAACCTACGAGCAGTACTTC	CASSLDLAGVTYEQYF
NA	TRBV30	TRBJ2-3	NA	TGTGCCTGGAGTGCAAACACAGATACGCAGTATTTT	CAWSANTDTQYF
TRBD2	TRBV19	TRBJ2-7	NA	TGTGCCAGTAGTATAGTCAGGACTAGTGTAGGCGAGCAGTACTTC	CASSIVRTSVGEQYF
NA	TRBV6-5	TRBJ2-3	once	TGTGCCAGCAGTTACTCAAGTCAGAGCACAGATACGCAGTATTTT	CASSYSSQSTDTQYF
NA	TRBV4-1	TRBJ2-7	NA	TGCGCCAGCAGCCGATGGGAGAGTAGCTACGAGCAGTACTTC	CASSRWESSYEQYF
NA	TRBV5-1	TRBJ1-3	NA	TGCGCCAGCAGCACACAGGGATCCTCTGGAAACACCATATATTTT	CASSTQGSSGNTIYF
NA	TRBV6-2/TRBV6-3	TRBJ2-1	NA	TGTGCCAGCAGTTACACAGGGTTGAGCAATGAGCAGTTCTTC	CASSYTGLSNEQFF
TRBD2	TRBV27	TRBJ2-1	NA	TGTGCCAGCAGTCCTAGCGGGAGTTCGGATGAGCAGTTCTTC	CASSPSGSSDEQFF
TRBD1	TRBV18	TRBJ1-1	NA	TGTGCCAGCTCACCGTTTTCAGGACAGGGTATCACTGAAGCTTTCTTT	CASSPFSGQGITEAFF
TRBD1	TRBV25-1	TRBJ2-2	NA	TGTGCCAGCAGTCCTCGGACAGGGGGAAACGGGGAGCTGTTTTTT	CASSPRTGGNGELFF
TRBD1	TRBV10-3	TRBJ2-2	NA	TGTGCCATCAGTATGGGGACAGGCTCGACCGGGGAGCTGTTTTTT	CAISMGTGSTGELFF
NA	TRBV30	TRBJ1-1	NA	TGTGCCTTCCAGTACCGGGACACAGAAGCTTTCTTT	CAFQYRDTEAFF